The T cell receptor beta chain described here comes from a study of naive and memory T cell subsets. Only a few counts were recorded for this clonotype. Two oligonucleotides, mixed equimolar, formed the beta constant-region primer covering TRBC1 and TRBC2. The cDNA 3' end received a ligated single-stranded oligonucleotide carrying the SP2 primer and a 12-nucleotide UMI. Nested alpha and beta constant-region primers with the SP2 primer drove four PCR rounds on ligated cDNA. One entry per CDR3 protein, called by TCRdb with MiXCR from the UMI-ligation and nested PCR reads. In the table there are under 100,000 distinct CDR3 sequences, approximately 6.5% of which are singletons. The CDR3 is made up of 18 amino acids. Germline lookup yields CDR1 MNHEY and CDR2 SVGEGT. V shed 3 bases, J shed 5 bases, and the junction held 14 bases outside the gene matches. CD4+ T cell IFNgamma after overnight CMV lysate exposure gave donor CMV status.

This receptor was obtained from a human donor in good health. Material: central memory CD4+ T cells from blood. This chain joins TRBV6-2 or TRBV6-3 and TRBJ2-1; 9 bases align to TRBD2. This chain's CDR3 is CASSYLAGAILPHNEQFF. The CDR3 DNA reads TGTGCCAGCAGTTATTTAGCGGGAGCGATTCTCCCCCACAATGAGCAGTTCTTC.